These T cell receptor beta chains were read from a single sample in a study of early T cells in non-severe SARS-CoV-2 infection. TCRdb processed the 5' RACE reads anew with MiXCR; each CDR3 protein has one entry. The sample gives tens of thousands of distinct CDR3 sequences, roughly 12% of which show up once; about 5% is in the top ten. The specimen was whole blood. The receptors were gathered from an adult who was a healthcare worker with PCR-confirmed SARS-CoV-2 infection or an uninfected control (not recorded which). CDR3s include the opening cysteine and the closing phenylalanine or tryptophan. The order of the fields is CDR3 length, D gene, V gene, clone size, J gene, CDR3 DNA, CDR3 protein. A D gene is named only where the DNA matches it firmly. Some rows mark clone size as missing; the rest say once, few, many or name a class of expanded clone.

CDR3 length: 18
D gene: .
V gene: TRBV27
clone size: .
J gene: TRBJ1-5
CDR3 DNA: TGTGCCAGCAGTCCAGACTCCGACCTGGTGCGGGGCAATCAGCCCCAGCATTTT
CDR3 protein: CASSPDSDLVRGNQPQHF

CDR3 length: 15
D gene: .
V gene: TRBV7-9
clone size: many
J gene: TRBJ2-1
CDR3 DNA: TGTGCCAGCAGCTTATTCGGGTTGGGAGAACATGAGCAGTTCTTC
CDR3 protein: CASSLFGLGEHEQFF

CDR3 length: 13
D gene: .
V gene: TRBV24-1
clone size: many
J gene: TRBJ1-1
CDR3 DNA: TGTGCCACCATCAGGGTCGTCGGCACTGAAGCTTTCTTT
CDR3 protein: CATIRVVGTEAFF

CDR3 length: 14
D gene: .
V gene: TRBV7-9
clone size: few
J gene: TRBJ2-7
CDR3 DNA: TGTGCCAGCAGCTTCCCGGGAACCAACTACGAGCAGTACTTC
CDR3 protein: CASSFPGTNYEQYF

CDR3 length: 15
D gene: TRBD1
V gene: TRBV9
clone size: few
J gene: TRBJ2-4
CDR3 DNA: TGTGCCAGCAGCGGACAGGGATCGGTCAAAAACATTCAGTACTTC
CDR3 protein: CASSGQGSVKNIQYF

CDR3 length: 12
D gene: TRBD1
V gene: TRBV20-1
clone size: .
J gene: TRBJ2-7
CDR3 DNA: TGCAGTGCGGGGACAGGGAATTCTCAGCAGTACTTC
CDR3 protein: CSAGTGNSQQYF

CDR3 length: 13
D gene: TRBD1
V gene: TRBV2
clone size: .
J gene: TRBJ1-2
CDR3 DNA: TGTGCCAGCCAAGGACAGGGCAACTATGGCTACACCTTC
CDR3 protein: CASQGQGNYGYTF

CDR3 length: 14
D gene: .
V gene: TRBV5-6
clone size: many
J gene: TRBJ2-3
CDR3 DNA: TGTGCCAGCAGCTTGGGACGGGGCACAGATACGCAGTATTTT
CDR3 protein: CASSLGRGTDTQYF

CDR3 length: 18
D gene: TRBD1
V gene: TRBV4-3
clone size: many
J gene: TRBJ1-4
CDR3 DNA: TGCGCCAGCAGCCAGGAAGCCGGGACAGGGGGCGCGGGTGAAAAACTGTTTTTT
CDR3 protein: CASSQEAGTGGAGEKLFF

CDR3 length: 10
D gene: .
V gene: TRBV20-1
clone size: many
J gene: TRBJ2-7
CDR3 DNA: TGCAGTGCTAGAGTCAACGAGCAGTACTTC
CDR3 protein: CSARVNEQYF

CDR3 length: 12
D gene: TRBD1
V gene: TRBV29-1
clone size: .
J gene: TRBJ2-1
CDR3 DNA: TGCAGCGGCGGACAGGGAGGAGTTGAGCAGTTCTTC
CDR3 protein: CSGGQGGVEQFF

CDR3 length: 14
D gene: .
V gene: TRBV12-3/TRBV12-4
clone size: .
J gene: TRBJ2-1
CDR3 DNA: TGTGCCAGCAGTCCGGACGGGGCCTACAATGAGCAGTTCTTC
CDR3 protein: CASSPDGAYNEQFF

CDR3 length: 13
D gene: .
V gene: TRBV7-2
clone size: few
J gene: TRBJ1-3
CDR3 DNA: TGTGCCAGCAGCTTATACTGGGACAAAATACCATATTTT
CDR3 protein: CASSLYWDKIPYF

CDR3 length: 13
D gene: TRBD1
V gene: TRBV12-3/TRBV12-4
clone size: few
J gene: TRBJ2-5
CDR3 DNA: TGTGCCAGCAAGAGGGACAGCCAAGAGACCCAGTACTTC
CDR3 protein: CASKRDSQETQYF

CDR3 length: 11
D gene: .
V gene: TRBV30
clone size: .
J gene: TRBJ2-1
CDR3 DNA: TGTGCCTGGAGTGTACAAGTGGAGCAGTTCTTC
CDR3 protein: CAWSVQVEQFF

CDR3 length: 13
D gene: .
V gene: TRBV11-2
clone size: many
J gene: TRBJ2-3
CDR3 DNA: TGTGCCAGCAGCCCTGGGCTCACAGATACGCAGTATTTT
CDR3 protein: CASSPGLTDTQYF

CDR3 length: 15
D gene: TRBD2
V gene: TRBV29-1
clone size: few
J gene: TRBJ2-1
CDR3 DNA: TGCAGCGTTGGGCCGGTGCTAGCGGGCCACAATGAGCAGTTCTTC
CDR3 protein: CSVGPVLAGHNEQFF

CDR3 length: 14
D gene: .
V gene: TRBV15
clone size: few
J gene: TRBJ2-2
CDR3 DNA: TGTGCCACCAGATACGACAGGCCTTCCGGGGAGCTGTTTTTT
CDR3 protein: CATRYDRPSGELFF

CDR3 length: 18
D gene: .
V gene: TRBV5-1
clone size: .
J gene: TRBJ1-3
CDR3 DNA: TGCGCCAGCAGCTTGGGCTTGTTGGGGACCAGCTCTGGAAACACCATATATTTT
CDR3 protein: CASSLGLLGTSSGNTIYF

CDR3 length: 16
D gene: TRBD1
V gene: TRBV27
clone size: many
J gene: TRBJ1-4
CDR3 DNA: TGTGCCAGCGGTGGACAGGGTCCCCACCTTGGGGAAAAACTGTTTTTT
CDR3 protein: CASGGQGPHLGEKLFF

CDR3 length: 15
D gene: .
V gene: TRBV15
clone size: few
J gene: TRBJ2-1
CDR3 DNA: TGTGCCACCAGCAACCCCGAGAGAGGTTACAATGAGCAGTTCTTC
CDR3 protein: CATSNPERGYNEQFF

CDR3 length: 14
D gene: .
V gene: TRBV7-2
clone size: .
J gene: TRBJ2-7
CDR3 DNA: TGTGCCAGCAGCTACAGGCGGGACTCCTACGAGCAGTACTTC
CDR3 protein: CASSYRRDSYEQYF

CDR3 length: 15
D gene: TRBD2
V gene: TRBV7-6
clone size: many
J gene: TRBJ2-7
CDR3 DNA: TGTGCCAGCAGCTTAAGGTCTAGCGGGGCCTACGAGCAGTACTTC
CDR3 protein: CASSLRSSGAYEQYF

CDR3 length: 14
D gene: TRBD1
V gene: TRBV28
clone size: .
J gene: TRBJ1-5
CDR3 DNA: TGTGCCAGCAGTGGCCCACAGGGGCATCAGCCCCAGCATTTT
CDR3 protein: CASSGPQGHQPQHF

CDR3 length: 17
D gene: .
V gene: TRBV4-3
clone size: .
J gene: TRBJ2-7
CDR3 DNA: TGCGCCAGCAGCCAAGATCCTGGCGGGGGCGCCGCCTACGAGCAGTACTTC
CDR3 protein: CASSQDPGGGAAYEQYF

CDR3 length: 14
D gene: .
V gene: TRBV7-3
clone size: few
J gene: TRBJ2-2
CDR3 DNA: TGTGCCAGCAGACCCGCAGGGAACACCGGGGAGCTGTTTTTT
CDR3 protein: CASRPAGNTGELFF

CDR3 length: 13
D gene: .
V gene: TRBV29-1
clone size: many
J gene: TRBJ1-2
CDR3 DNA: TGCAGCGTTGTCAGGGTTGCCTTTCCTGGCTACACCTTC
CDR3 protein: CSVVRVAFPGYTF